Shown below are 19 T cell receptor beta chains from a single sample sequenced in a study of control samples from healthy donors and cancer patients. Sequenced by immunoSEQ multiplex PCR; TCRdb stores in-frame clones only, minus some. The table lists over 150,000 clones, 85% to 95% of them singletons. Source material: blood. The receptors originated from a woman under 30 in good health.

The CDR3 spells CASSQRGARGVLNTEAFF. The CDR3 bases are TGTGCCAGCAGCCAGAGGGGGGCGAGGGGAGTTTTGAACACTGAAGCTTTCTTT. V and J are TRBV4-2 and TRBJ1-1, with a possible D match to TRBD1 (6 bases). Between the trimmed V and J ends, which lost 3 bases and 0 bases, there was a span of 20 bases. Germline-derived CDR1 and CDR2 are LGHNA and YNFKEQ. The CDR3 totals 18 residues.

The sample holds one count of this clone. The chain employs TRBV6-5 and TRBJ1-6; D is unresolved. This CDR3 has 14 amino acids. Deletions cut 6 bases from V and 5 bases from J, with 11 bases between. Germline V gene sequence: CDR1 MNHEY, CDR2 SVGAGI. The CDR3 DNA sequence: TGTGCCAGCAGAGCCTACAGAGATAATTCACCCCTCCACTTT. It specifies CASRAYRDNSPLHF.

This clone occurred once. The chain has TRBV7-9 and TRBJ2-1; D may match TRBD1 or TRBD2 (5 bases each). CDR1 is SEHNR, CDR2 FQNEAQ, per germline (reference sequence). CDR3 size: 16 residues. The V gene lost 3 bases and the J gene lost 5 bases, with 17 bases spanning the gap. The CDR3 DNA reads as TGTGCCAGCAGCTTTCTGCCCGGGGCTAAACACAATGAGCAGTTCTTC. This codes for CASSFLPGAKHNEQFF.

The chain combines TRBV19 with TRBJ1-1; TRBD1 matches 7 bases. CDR1 and CDR2 (germline): LNHDA, SQIVND (reference sequence). Losses at the gene ends were 3 bases for V and 5 bases for J; bases not matched to a gene: 12. CDR3 length: 16 amino acids. The CDR3: CASSILTGRGGTEAFF. As DNA, the CDR3 is TGTGCCAGTAGTATCCTGACAGGGCGTGGGGGGACTGAAGCTTTCTTT.

This chain links TRBV10-2 with TRBJ2-1; 7 nucleotides agree with TRBD2. The CDR3 sequence is 16 residues long. Trimming cost V 11 bases and J 8 bases; bases outside gene matches: 21. Germline CDR1 and CDR2: WSHSY and SAAADI. The CDR3 region has the DNA TGCGCCTGCCACGCTCGGGAGCTTTTAGGGAGGGATGAGCAGTTCTTC. This encodes CACHARELLGRDEQFF.

This clone showed up just once. V and J are TRBV13 and TRBJ2-3, with TRBD2 matching over 14 bases. This CDR3 has 16 amino acids. Per the germline V gene, CDR1 is PRHDT and CDR2 is FYEKMQ (reference sequence). V dropped 3 bases and J dropped 3; count of bases not matched to a gene: 2. The chain's CDR3 is CASSLTSGRVTDTQYF. The CDR3 DNA follows: TGTGCCAGCAGCTTGACTAGCGGGAGGGTGACAGATACGCAGTATTTT.

This chain links TRBV7-2 with TRBJ1-4, with TRBD1 matching over 8 bases. The V gene end was trimmed by 6 bases and the J gene end by 7 bases; junction bases not matched to a gene: 7. The CDR3 length is 14 residues. Germline CDR1 is SGHTA and CDR2 is FQGNSA. In nucleotides, the CDR3 is TGTGCCAGCAGGCCCGCAGGGGGCGGTGAAAAACTGTTTTTT. Its protein product is CASRPAGGGEKLFF.

The chain couples TRBV9 to TRBJ2-1; 11 nucleotides agree with TRBD2. Trimming removed 5 bases from V and 7 bases from J; junction bases left unmatched: 14. Germline V lookup: CDR1 SGDLS, CDR2 YYNGEE. The CDR3 is made up of 17 amino acids. CDR3 sequence (DNA): TGTGCCAGCAGTCTATTCCTCACTAGCGGGGGCCTGAATGAGCAGTTCTTC. Protein sequence: CASSLFLTSGGLNEQFF.

The genes are TRBV7-2 and TRBJ2-3; D is unclear. The CDR3 is made up of 13 amino acids. CDR1 is SGHTA, CDR2 FQGNSA, per germline. Trimming cost V 6 bases and J 0 bases, with 7 bases left between them. The CDR3 loop is CASRSDSTDTQYF. CDR3 DNA sequence: TGTGCCAGCAGGTCCGACAGCACAGATACGCAGTATTTT.

The V call is TRBV5-1, the J call TRBJ1-5, with D uncertain. V was shortened by 3 bases and J by 5 bases, with 21 bases between the two germline ends. CDR3 length: 17 residues. Germline V lookup: CDR1 SGHRS, CDR2 YFSETQ. The CDR3 DNA is TGCGCCAGCAGCTGGCCCGAGACGGCGGAGGGTCATCAGCCCCAGCATTTT. Translation: CASSWPETAEGHQPQHF.

J is TRBJ1-1 and V is TRBV5-1; D perhaps matches TRBD1 (6 bases). V shed 5 bases and J shed 6 bases, with 11 bases lying between them. Germline CDR1 reads SGHRS; CDR2 reads YFSETQ. CDR3 length: 12 amino acids. In DNA, the CDR3 is TGCGCCAGCAGTACCGGGGGCCCTGAAGCTTTCTTT. Its translation: CASSTGGPEAFF.

The chain couples TRBV10-3 to TRBJ2-1; 10 bases line up with TRBD2. V lost 2 bases and J lost 12; bases outside the gene matches: 1. Per germline, CDR1 ENHRY and CDR2 SYGVKD. The CDR3 extends over 12 amino acids. In DNA, the CDR3 is TGTGCCATCAGTGAGGAGCGGGAGGGGCAGTTCTTC. Protein: CAISEEREGQFF.

The chain couples TRBV9 to TRBJ1-1; D is possibly TRBD1 (5 bases). V was clipped by 7 bases and J by 4 bases, with 8 bases between them. Germline loops: CDR1 SGDLS, CDR2 YYNGEE. This CDR3 is 11 amino acids long. The CDR3 is CASGGSTEAFF. CDR3 DNA sequence: TGTGCCAGCGGGGGATCCACTGAAGCTTTCTTT.

As concerns this clone: Germline is not matched at one junction end, which may reflect a read error. This chain links TRBV12-5 with TRBJ2-5; 7 bases fit TRBD1. Germline V lookup: CDR1 LGHNT, CDR2 FRNRAP. There are 11 residues in the CDR3. In DNA form, the CDR3 reads TGTGCTAGTGGTTTGGCCGGGACAGTGGACTTC. Translating gives CASGLAGTVDF.

The rearrangement uses TRBV6-5 and TRBJ1-1; no reliable D call. CDR1 is MNHEY, CDR2 SVGAGI, per germline. CDR3 length equals 14 residues. Trimming stripped 4 bases from V and 8 bases from J, with 17 bases between. The CDR3 protein is CASSSSRGISEAFF. The CDR3 DNA reads as TGTGCCAGCAGTTCCTCCCGGGGTATTTCAGAAGCTTTCTTT.

The gene calls are TRBV9 and TRBJ2-7; TRBD1 agrees at 8 bases. This CDR3 contains 16 residues. J gave up 3 bases and V 2 bases, and 10 bases lay outside the gene matches. From germline, CDR1 is SGDLS and CDR2 YYNGEE. For the CDR3, the DNA is TGTGCCAGCAGCGTCGGTCCAGGGGGCGCGAACTACGAGCAGTACTTC. Encoded protein: CASSVGPGGANYEQYF.

This clone has only one observation. V is TRBV7-9 and J is TRBJ1-6; D unclear. CDR1 and CDR2 (germline): SEHNR, FQNEAQ (reference sequence). The V end lost 5 bases, the J end lost 5 bases, and 13 bases lay between the germline ends. The CDR3 contains 15 residues. DNA for the CDR3: TGTGCCAGCAGCGCGATGGCACTCGATAATTCACCCCTCCACTTT. Its protein is CASSAMALDNSPLHF.

This rearrangement joins TRBV18 to TRBJ1-2, with a tentative D call TRBD1 (5 bases). Trimming shortened V by 2 bases and J by 0 bases, and 10 bases separated the two germline ends. Germline CDR1 and CDR2: KGHSH and LQKENI. The CDR3 sequence is 15 residues long. CDR3 loop: CASSPEPTANYGYTF. As DNA, the CDR3 is TGTGCCAGCTCACCAGAGCCGACAGCTAACTATGGCTACACCTTC.

The chain is built from TRBV10-3 and TRBJ1-1; a possible D gene is TRBD1 (6 bases). The CDR3 runs to 17 residues. Trimming removed 2 bases at V and 2 bases at J, with 18 bases between. Germline V CDR1 and CDR2: ENHRY, SYGVKD. CDR3 in amino acids: CAISELRGGAYNTEAFF. The CDR3 coding sequence is TGTGCCATCAGTGAGCTACGCGGGGGGGCTTATAACACTGAAGCTTTCTTT.